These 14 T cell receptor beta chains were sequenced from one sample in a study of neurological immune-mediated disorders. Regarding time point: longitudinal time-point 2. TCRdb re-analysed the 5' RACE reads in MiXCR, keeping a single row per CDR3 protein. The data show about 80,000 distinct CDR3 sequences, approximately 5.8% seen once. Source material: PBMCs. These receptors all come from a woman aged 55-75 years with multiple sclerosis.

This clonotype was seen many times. The CDR3 sequence is CASSLGYREKEETQYF. The CDR3 DNA sequence: TGTGCCAGCAGCTTGGGGTACAGGGAAAAGGAAGAGACCCAGTACTTC. The rearrangement uses TRBV7-2 and TRBJ2-5; possibly TRBD1 for D (6 bases). From germline, CDR1 is SGHTA and CDR2 FQGNSA. The CDR3 has 16 residues. V was clipped by 3 bases and J by 3 bases, with 17 bases between them.

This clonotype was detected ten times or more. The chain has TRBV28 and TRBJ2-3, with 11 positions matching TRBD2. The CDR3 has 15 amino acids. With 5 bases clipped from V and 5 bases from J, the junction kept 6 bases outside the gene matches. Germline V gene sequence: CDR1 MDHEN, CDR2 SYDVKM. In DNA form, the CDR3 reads TGTGCCAGCAGTCGGCTAGCGGGGGGTGTAGATACGCAGTATTTT. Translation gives CASSRLAGGVDTQYF.

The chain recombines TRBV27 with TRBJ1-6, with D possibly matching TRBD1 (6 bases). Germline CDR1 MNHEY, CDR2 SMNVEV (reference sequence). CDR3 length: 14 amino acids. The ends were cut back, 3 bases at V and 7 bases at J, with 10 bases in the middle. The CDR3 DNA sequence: TGTGCCAGCAGTTTGGGGGGCGCGAATTCACCCCTCCACTTT. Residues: CASSLGGANSPLHF.

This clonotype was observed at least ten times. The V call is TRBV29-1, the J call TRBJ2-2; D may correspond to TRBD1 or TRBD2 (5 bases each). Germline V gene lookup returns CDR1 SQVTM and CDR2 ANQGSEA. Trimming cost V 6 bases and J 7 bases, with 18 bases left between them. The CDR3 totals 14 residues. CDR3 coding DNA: TGCAGCGTCCGGGACGGGGTTTCAGGCGGGGAGCTGTTTTTT. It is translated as CSVRDGVSGGELFF.

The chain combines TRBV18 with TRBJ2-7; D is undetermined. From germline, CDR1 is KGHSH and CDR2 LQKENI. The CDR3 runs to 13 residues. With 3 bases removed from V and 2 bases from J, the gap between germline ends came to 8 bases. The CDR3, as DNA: TGTGCCAGCTCACCCCTGTCGGCCTACGAGCAGTACTTC. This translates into CASSPLSAYEQYF.

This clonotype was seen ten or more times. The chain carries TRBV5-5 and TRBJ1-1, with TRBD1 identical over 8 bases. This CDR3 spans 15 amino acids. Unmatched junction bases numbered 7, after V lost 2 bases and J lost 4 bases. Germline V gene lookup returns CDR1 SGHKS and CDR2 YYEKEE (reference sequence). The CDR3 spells CASSLRQGMSTEAFF. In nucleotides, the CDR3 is TGTGCCAGCAGCTTACGACAGGGGATGAGCACTGAAGCTTTCTTT.

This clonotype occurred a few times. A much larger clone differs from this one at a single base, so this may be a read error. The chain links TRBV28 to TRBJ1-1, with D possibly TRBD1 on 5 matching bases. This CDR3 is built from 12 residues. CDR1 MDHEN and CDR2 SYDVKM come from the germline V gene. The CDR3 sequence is CAISFRGLRAFF. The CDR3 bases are TGTGCCATCAGTTTTCGGGGACTCAGGGCTTTCTTT.

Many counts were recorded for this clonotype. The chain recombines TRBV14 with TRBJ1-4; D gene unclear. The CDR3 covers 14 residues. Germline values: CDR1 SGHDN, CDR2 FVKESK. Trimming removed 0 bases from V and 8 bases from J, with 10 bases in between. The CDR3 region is CASSQEAAYEKLFF. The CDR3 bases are TGTGCCAGCAGCCAAGAGGCAGCCTACGAAAAACTGTTTTTT.

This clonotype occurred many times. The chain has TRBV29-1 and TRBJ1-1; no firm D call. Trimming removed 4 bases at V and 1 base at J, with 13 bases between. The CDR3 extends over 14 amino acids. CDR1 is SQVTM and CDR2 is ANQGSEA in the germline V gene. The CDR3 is CSVAGGKGNTEAFF. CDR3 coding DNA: TGCAGCGTTGCAGGAGGGAAGGGGAACACTGAAGCTTTCTTT.

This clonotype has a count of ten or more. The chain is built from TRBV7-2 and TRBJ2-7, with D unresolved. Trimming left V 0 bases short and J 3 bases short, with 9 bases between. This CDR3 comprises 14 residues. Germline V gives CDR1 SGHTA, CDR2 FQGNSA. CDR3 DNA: TGTGCCAGCAGCTTAGCGGGAACTGTCTACGAGCAGTACTTC. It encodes CASSLAGTVYEQYF.

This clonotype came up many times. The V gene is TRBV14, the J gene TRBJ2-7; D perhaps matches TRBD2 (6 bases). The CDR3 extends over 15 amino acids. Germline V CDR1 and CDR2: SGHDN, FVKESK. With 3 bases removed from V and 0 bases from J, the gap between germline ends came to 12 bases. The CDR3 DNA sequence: TGTGCCAGCAGCCATTTCCGGGGGAGCTCCTACGAGCAGTACTTC. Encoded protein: CASSHFRGSSYEQYF.

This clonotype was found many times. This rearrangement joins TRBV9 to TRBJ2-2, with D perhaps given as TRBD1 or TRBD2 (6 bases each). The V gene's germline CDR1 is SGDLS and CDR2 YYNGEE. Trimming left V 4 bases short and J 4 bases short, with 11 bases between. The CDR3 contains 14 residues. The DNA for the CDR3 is TGTGCCAGCAGCCAAGGAGGGGGCACCGGGGAGCTGTTTTTT. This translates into CASSQGGGTGELFF.

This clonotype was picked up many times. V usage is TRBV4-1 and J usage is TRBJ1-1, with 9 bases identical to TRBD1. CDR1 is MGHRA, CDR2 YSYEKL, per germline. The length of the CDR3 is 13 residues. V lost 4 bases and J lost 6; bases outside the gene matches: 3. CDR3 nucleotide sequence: TGCGCCAGCAGCCCCCGGACAGGGGCTGAAGCTTTCTTT. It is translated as CASSPRTGAEAFF.

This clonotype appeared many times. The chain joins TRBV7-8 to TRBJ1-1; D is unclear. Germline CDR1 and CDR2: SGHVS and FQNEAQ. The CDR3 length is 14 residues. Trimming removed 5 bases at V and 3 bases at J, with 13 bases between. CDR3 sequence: CASSNLRKDTEAFF. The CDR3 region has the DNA TGTGCCAGCAGCAACCTTCGTAAGGACACTGAAGCTTTCTTT.